This TCR beta chain originates from a study of CD8 T cells in Susac syndrome. The CDR3 is made up of 13 amino acids. Germline-derived CDR1 and CDR2 are MGHRA and YSYEKL. The V gene lost 2 bases and the J gene lost 6 bases, with 10 bases spanning the gap. Each multiple sclerosis control was a treatment-naive patient with relapsing-remitting disease that was either stable or active. Roughly 0.45 to 1 ug RNA was reverse transcribed with random hexamers. TCRdb recomputed calls from the immunoSEQ multiplex PCR reads with MiXCR, one row per CDR3 protein. The data contain about 80,000 distinct CDR3 sequences, roughly 90% of them singletons.

What was sequenced was CD8+ T cells from PBMCs. This TCR derives from a human donor with multiple sclerosis. The V call is TRBV4-1, the J call TRBJ1-1; D uncertain. This CDR3 reads CASSQSRGAEAFF. CDR3 nucleotides: TGCGCCAGCAGCCAAAGTCGGGGAGCTGAAGCTTTCTTT.